The 18 T cell receptor beta chains below were found in one sample sequenced in a study of control samples from healthy donors and cancer patients. Measured with immunoSEQ multiplex PCR; TCRdb has only the in-frame clones, and not every one. The top ten clones hold approximately 14% of a sample with 130,000 or so clones, 85% to 95% of them seen once. The sample consisted of blood. The source of these receptors is a man between 40 and 49 years old in good health.

In its sample, this clone was seen a few times. V gene TRBV2 combines with J gene TRBJ1-2; 9 bases line up with TRBD1. The CDR3 is 14 residues long. Per the germline V gene, CDR1 is SNHLY and CDR2 is FYNNEI. V gave up 3 bases and J gave up 4 bases; unmatched junction bases: 3. The CDR3 spells CASSEGTGPYGYTF. The CDR3 DNA sequence: TGTGCCAGCAGTGAGGGGACAGGGCCCTATGGCTACACCTTC.

This rearrangement joins TRBV5-4 to TRBJ2-7; perhaps TRBD1 as D (5 bases). The CDR3 contains 13 residues. The V end was cut by 0 bases, the J end by 3 bases, with 7 bases between. Looked up from germline, CDR1 is SGHNT and CDR2 is YYREEE (reference sequence). The CDR3: CASSLGQNYEQYF. The CDR3 DNA reads TGTGCCAGCAGCTTGGGACAGAACTACGAGCAGTACTTC.

This clone was seen more than once but under ten times. V is TRBV6-5 and J is TRBJ1-1, with D unresolved. CDR1 is MNHEY and CDR2 is SVGAGI in the germline V gene. The CDR3 is 12 residues long. The ends were cut back, 6 bases at V and 3 bases at J, with 8 bases in the middle. This CDR3 is CASSQVDTEAFF. The CDR3 DNA is TGTGCCAGCAGCCAGGTTGACACTGAAGCTTTCTTT.

The V gene is TRBV7-6, the J gene TRBJ1-4; TRBD1 matches at 7 bases. CDR1 is SGHVS, CDR2 FNYEAQ, per germline. V trimming: 5 bases; J trimming: 4 bases; junction bases outside the gene matches: 1. The CDR3 loop spans 13 amino acids. CDR3 sequence reads: CASSGQVNEKLFF. The CDR3 nucleotides are TGTGCCAGCAGCGGACAGGTTAATGAAAAACTGTTTTTT.

The chain employs TRBV9 and TRBJ1-6; unclear D gene. The CDR3 sequence is 15 residues long. Trimming removed 3 bases at V and 7 bases at J, with 14 bases between. Per germline, CDR1 SGDLS and CDR2 YYNGEE. CDR3 loop: CASSADRHRNSPLHF. The DNA for the CDR3 is TGTGCCAGCAGCGCAGACCGACACAGAAATTCACCCCTCCACTTT.

The rearrangement links TRBV19 to TRBJ2-7, with unresolved D. The germline gives CDR1 LNHDA, CDR2 SQIVND (reference sequence). CDR3 length equals 11 residues. V dropped 3 bases and J dropped 3 bases, with 3 bases sitting between them. The CDR3 nucleotides read TGTGCCAGTAGTATTTTCTACGAGCAGTACTTC. It yields the protein CASSIFYEQYF.

This chain links TRBV5-4 with TRBJ2-7, with D hard to call. Trimming stripped 5 bases from V and 1 base from J, with 10 bases between. The V gene's germline CDR1 is SGHNT and CDR2 YYREEE (reference sequence). This CDR3 contains 13 residues. CDR3: CASRRWGSYEQYF. The DNA of the CDR3 is TGTGCCAGCAGGCGGTGGGGTTCCTACGAGCAGTACTTC.

The chain carries TRBV12-2 and TRBJ2-1; the table gives TRBD2 as D, unverified against the DNA. TRBV12-2 is a pseudogene. The CDR3 has 17 residues. The CDR3 nucleotides are TGTGCAAGTCGCACCCGAGAGGGCCGAGGGTCTTACAATGAGCAGTTCTTC. This encodes CASRTREGRGSYNEQFF.

On this clone itself: This sample also contains other DNA sequences that code for the same CDR3. The genes are TRBV12-3 or TRBV12-4 and TRBJ2-7, with D unresolved. V gave up 3 bases and J gave up 4 bases, with 4 bases separating them. The CDR3 runs to 11 residues. As DNA, the CDR3 is TGTGCCAGCAGTTTGGGGTACGAGCAGTACTTC. The encoded protein is CASSLGYEQYF.

This chain joins TRBV13 and TRBJ1-3; D call uncertain. The CDR3 extends over 17 amino acids. The germline V and J ends were trimmed by 6 bases and 0 bases, with 18 bases remaining between them. Germline V gene lookup returns CDR1 PRHDT and CDR2 FYEKMQ (reference sequence). The CDR3 nucleotides are TGTGCCAGCAGGCGCCTATCAGGCGACTACTCTGGAAACACCATATATTTT. Translation: CASRRLSGDYSGNTIYF.

The chain combines TRBV11-2 with TRBJ1-1, with 10 nucleotides matching TRBD1. J gave up 1 base and V 5 bases, and 4 bases lay outside the gene matches. This CDR3 has 15 amino acids. Germline loops: CDR1 SGHAT, CDR2 FQNNGV. The CDR3 is CASSTGTGANTEAFF. The CDR3 region has the DNA TGTGCCAGCAGCACCGGGACAGGGGCGAACACTGAAGCTTTCTTT.

This clone showed up just once. As DNA, the CDR3 is TGCGCCAGCAGTCAGGGACTAGCGGCCACCGGGGAGCTGTTTTTT. This gives the protein CASSQGLAATGELFF. This sequence joins TRBV10-1 and TRBJ2-2; 11 nucleotides agree with TRBD2. Germline V CDR1 and CDR2: WNHNN, SYGVQD (reference sequence). V lost 5 bases to trimming and J lost 4 bases; unmatched junction nucleotides: 3. CDR3 length: 15 residues.

The chain is built from TRBV9 and TRBJ1-4; D unclear. The last part of the DNA fits TRBJ2-2 better; the J call may be wrong. Germline CDR1 is SGDLS and CDR2 is YYNGEE. The CDR3 totals 12 residues. This CDR3 is CASSALNQELFF. The CDR3 nucleotides are TGTGCCAGCAGCGCCCTTAACCAGGAGCTGTTTTTT.

The rearrangement links TRBV11-3 to TRBJ2-2, with TRBD1 matching 9 bases. The CDR3 totals 15 residues. J gave up 4 bases and V 5 bases, and 5 bases lay outside the gene matches. CDR1 and CDR2 from the germline V gene are SGHNT and YENEEA. CDR3 nucleotide sequence: TGTGCCAGCAGCGTGGGACAGGGTGGCACCGGGGAGCTGTTTTTT. This encodes CASSVGQGGTGELFF.

J is TRBJ2-3 and V is TRBV9; 14 nucleotides agree with TRBD2. Trimming took 3 bases from V and 3 from J; bases not matched to a gene: 3. This CDR3 spans 16 amino acids. Germline V gives CDR1 SGDLS, CDR2 YYNGEE. CDR3 protein: CASSEGTSGGTDTQYF. Written as DNA, the CDR3 is TGTGCCAGCAGCGAGGGGACTAGCGGGGGTACAGATACGCAGTATTTT. Full variable domain (rest looked up from reference TRBV9 and TRBJ2-3): DSGVTQTPKHLITATGQRVTLRCSPRSGDLSVYWYQQSLDQGLQFLIQYYNGEERAKGNILERFSAQQFPDLHSELNLSSLELGDSALYFCASSEGTSGGTDTQYFGPGTRLTVL.

The chain recombines TRBV7-9 with TRBJ1-2; no definite D call. Germline CDR1 is SEHNR and CDR2 is FQNEAQ (reference sequence). V lost 5 bases and J lost 8, with 18 bases in between. The CDR3 contains 14 residues. CDR3 loop: CASSPPAVTRGYTF. In DNA, the CDR3 is TGTGCCAGCAGCCCCCCAGCAGTTACTAGGGGCTACACCTTC.

This chain connects TRBV5-1 to TRBJ2-7; D remains unclear. Germline values: CDR1 SGHRS, CDR2 YFSETQ. Trimming removed 0 bases from V and 1 base from J, with 17 bases in between. This CDR3 is built from 17 residues. CDR3 protein: CASSLDSPFTVSYEQYF. The CDR3 coding sequence is TGCGCCAGCAGCTTGGACAGTCCCTTTACCGTATCCTACGAGCAGTACTTC.

This sequence joins TRBV5-1 and TRBJ2-6; D is uncertain. Germline lookup yields CDR1 SGHRS and CDR2 YFSETQ. This CDR3 is 15 amino acids long. Trimming shortened V by 2 bases and J by 0 bases, and 6 bases separated the two germline ends. Here the CDR3 DNA reads TGCGCCAGCAGCTTTCTGAGCTCTGGGGCCAACGTCCTGACTTTC. This sequence encodes CASSFLSSGANVLTF.